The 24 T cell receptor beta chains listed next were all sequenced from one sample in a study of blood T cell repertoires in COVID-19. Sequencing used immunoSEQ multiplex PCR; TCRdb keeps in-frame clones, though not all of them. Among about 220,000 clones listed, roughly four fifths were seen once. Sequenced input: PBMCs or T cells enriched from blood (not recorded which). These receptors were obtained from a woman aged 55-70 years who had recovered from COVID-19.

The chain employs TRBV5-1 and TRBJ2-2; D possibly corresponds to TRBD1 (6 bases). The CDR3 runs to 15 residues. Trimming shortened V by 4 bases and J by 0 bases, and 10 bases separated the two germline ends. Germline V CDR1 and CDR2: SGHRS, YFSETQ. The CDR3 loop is CASSPDRTNTGELFF. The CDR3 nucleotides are TGCGCCAGCAGCCCTGACAGGACGAACACCGGGGAGCTGTTTTTT.

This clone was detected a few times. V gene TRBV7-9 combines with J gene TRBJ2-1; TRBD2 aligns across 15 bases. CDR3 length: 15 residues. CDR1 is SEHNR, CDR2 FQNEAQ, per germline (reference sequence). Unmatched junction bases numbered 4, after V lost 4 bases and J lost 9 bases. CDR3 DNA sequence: TGTGCCAGCAGCTCTAGGACTAGCGGGAGGGGTGAGCAGTTCTTC. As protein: CASSSRTSGRGEQFF.

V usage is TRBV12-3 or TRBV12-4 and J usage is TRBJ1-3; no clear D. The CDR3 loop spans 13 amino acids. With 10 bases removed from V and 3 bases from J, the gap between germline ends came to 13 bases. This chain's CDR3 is CATTYVRGNTIYF. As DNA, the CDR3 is TGTGCCACTACGTATGTCCGTGGAAACACCATATATTTT.

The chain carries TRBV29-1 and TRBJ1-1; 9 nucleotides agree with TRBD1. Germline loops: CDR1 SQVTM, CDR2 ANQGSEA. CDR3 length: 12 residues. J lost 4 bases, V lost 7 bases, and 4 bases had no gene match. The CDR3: CSAGQGTTEAFF. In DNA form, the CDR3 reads TGCAGCGCCGGACAGGGGACCACTGAAGCTTTCTTT.

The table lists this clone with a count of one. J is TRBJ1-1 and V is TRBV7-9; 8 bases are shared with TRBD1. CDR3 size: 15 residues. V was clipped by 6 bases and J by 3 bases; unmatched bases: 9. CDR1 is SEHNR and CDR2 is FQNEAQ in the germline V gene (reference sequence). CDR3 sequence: CASSPQGESHTEAFF. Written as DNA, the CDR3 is TGTGCCAGCAGTCCACAGGGGGAATCTCACACTGAAGCTTTCTTT.

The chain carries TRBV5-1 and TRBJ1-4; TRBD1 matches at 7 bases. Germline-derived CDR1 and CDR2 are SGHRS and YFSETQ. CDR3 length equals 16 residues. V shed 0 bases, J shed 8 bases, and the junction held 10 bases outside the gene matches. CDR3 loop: CASSLASGTAGEKLFF. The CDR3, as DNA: TGCGCCAGCAGCTTGGCCTCCGGGACAGCAGGGGAAAAACTGTTTTTT.

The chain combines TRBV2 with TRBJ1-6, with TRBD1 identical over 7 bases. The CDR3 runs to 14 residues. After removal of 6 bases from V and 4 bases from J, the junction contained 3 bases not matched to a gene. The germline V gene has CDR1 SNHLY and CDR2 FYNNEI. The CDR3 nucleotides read TGTGCCAGCAGGAGACAGGGATATAATTCACCCCTCCACTTT. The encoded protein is CASRRQGYNSPLHF. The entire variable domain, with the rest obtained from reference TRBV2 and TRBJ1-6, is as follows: EPEVTQTPSHQVTQMGQEVILRCVPISNHLYFYWYRQILGQKVEFLVSFYNNEISEKSEIFDDQFSVERPDGSNFTLKIRSTKLEDSAMYFCASRRQGYNSPLHFGNGTRLTVT.

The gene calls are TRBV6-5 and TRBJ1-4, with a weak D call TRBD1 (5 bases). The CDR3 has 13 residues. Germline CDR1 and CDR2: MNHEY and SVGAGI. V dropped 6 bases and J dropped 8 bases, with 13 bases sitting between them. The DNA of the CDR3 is TGTGCCAGCAGCTCACAGGTTGGGGAAAAACTGTTTTTT. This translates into CASSSQVGEKLFF.

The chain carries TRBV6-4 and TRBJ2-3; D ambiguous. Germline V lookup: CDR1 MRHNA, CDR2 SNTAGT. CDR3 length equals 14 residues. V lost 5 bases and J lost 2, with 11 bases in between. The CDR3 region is CASSSQQNTDTQYF. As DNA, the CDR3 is TGTGCCAGCAGTTCCCAACAAAACACAGATACGCAGTATTTT.

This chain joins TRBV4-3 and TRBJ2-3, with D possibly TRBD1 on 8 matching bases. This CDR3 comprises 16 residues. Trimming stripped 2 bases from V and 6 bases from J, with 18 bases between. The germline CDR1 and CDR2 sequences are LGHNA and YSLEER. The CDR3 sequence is CASSQTGGGPGDTQYF. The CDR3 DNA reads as TGCGCCAGCAGCCAAACAGGGGGGGGGCCAGGCGATACGCAGTATTTT.

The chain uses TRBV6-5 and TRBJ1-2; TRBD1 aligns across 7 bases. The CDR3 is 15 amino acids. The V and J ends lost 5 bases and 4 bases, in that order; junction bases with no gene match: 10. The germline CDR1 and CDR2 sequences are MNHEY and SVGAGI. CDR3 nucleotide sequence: TGTGCCAGCAGTCCCCGGGTAGGGGGCGGCTATGGCTACACCTTC. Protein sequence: CASSPRVGGGYGYTF.

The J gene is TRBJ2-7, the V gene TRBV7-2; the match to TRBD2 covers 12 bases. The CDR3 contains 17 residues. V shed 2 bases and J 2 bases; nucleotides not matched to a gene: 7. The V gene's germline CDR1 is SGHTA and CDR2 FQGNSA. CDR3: CASSLRGGLAGTYEQYF. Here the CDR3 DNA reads TGTGCCAGCAGCTTACGAGGGGGACTAGCGGGTACCTACGAGCAGTACTTC. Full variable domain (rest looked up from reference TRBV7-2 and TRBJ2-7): GAGVSQSPSNKVTEKGKDVELRCDPISGHTALYWYRQSLGQGLEFLIYFQGNSAPDKSGLPSDRFSAERTGGSVSTLTIQRTQQEDSAVYLCASSLRGGLAGTYEQYFGPGTRLTVT.

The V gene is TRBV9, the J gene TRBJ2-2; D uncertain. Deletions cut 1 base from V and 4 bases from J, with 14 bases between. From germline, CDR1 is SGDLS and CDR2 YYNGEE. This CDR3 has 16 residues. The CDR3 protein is CASSVSAGRSTGELFF. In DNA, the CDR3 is TGTGCCAGCAGCGTATCTGCAGGCCGATCCACCGGGGAGCTGTTTTTT.

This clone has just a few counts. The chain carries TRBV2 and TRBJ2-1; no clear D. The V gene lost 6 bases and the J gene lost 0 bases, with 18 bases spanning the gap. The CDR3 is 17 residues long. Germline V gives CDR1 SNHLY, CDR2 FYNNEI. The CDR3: CASSGLPGQSSYNEQFF. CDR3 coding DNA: TGTGCCAGCAGCGGTCTCCCGGGTCAGAGCTCCTACAATGAGCAGTTCTTC.

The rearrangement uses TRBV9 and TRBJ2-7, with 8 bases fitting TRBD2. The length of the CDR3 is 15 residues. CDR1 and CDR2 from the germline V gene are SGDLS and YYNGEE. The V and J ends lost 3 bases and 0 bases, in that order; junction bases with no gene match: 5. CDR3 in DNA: TGTGCCAGCAGCGCGAGCGGGGGACTCTCCTACGAGCAGTACTTC. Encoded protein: CASSASGGLSYEQYF.

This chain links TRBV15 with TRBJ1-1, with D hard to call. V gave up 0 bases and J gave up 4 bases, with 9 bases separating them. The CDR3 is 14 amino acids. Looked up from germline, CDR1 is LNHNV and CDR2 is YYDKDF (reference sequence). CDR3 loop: CATSRDLFRTEAFF. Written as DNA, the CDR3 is TGTGCCACCAGCAGAGATCTTTTTCGCACTGAAGCTTTCTTT.

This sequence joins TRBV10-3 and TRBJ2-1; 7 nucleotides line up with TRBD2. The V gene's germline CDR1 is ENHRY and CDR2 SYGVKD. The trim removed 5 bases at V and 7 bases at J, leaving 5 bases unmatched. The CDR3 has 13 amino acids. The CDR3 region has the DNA TGTGCCATCAGTCGCGGGGGTCGGAATGAGCAGTTCTTC. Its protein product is CAISRGGRNEQFF.

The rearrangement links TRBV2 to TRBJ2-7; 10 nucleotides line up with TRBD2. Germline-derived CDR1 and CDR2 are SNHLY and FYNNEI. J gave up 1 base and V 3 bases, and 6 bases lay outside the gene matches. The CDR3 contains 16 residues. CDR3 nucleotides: TGTGCCAGCAGTGAGGCTAGCGGGAGTCAGTCCTACGAGCAGTACTTC. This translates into CASSEASGSQSYEQYF.

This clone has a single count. CDR3 bases: TGTGCCAGCATCCAGGGGATAACTGAAGCTTTCTTT. It specifies CASIQGITEAFF. V and J are TRBV28 and TRBJ1-1, with D possibly being TRBD1 (6 bases). Trimming stripped 7 bases from V and 5 bases from J, with 11 bases between. The CDR3 totals 12 residues. Germline V gene lookup returns CDR1 MDHEN and CDR2 SYDVKM.

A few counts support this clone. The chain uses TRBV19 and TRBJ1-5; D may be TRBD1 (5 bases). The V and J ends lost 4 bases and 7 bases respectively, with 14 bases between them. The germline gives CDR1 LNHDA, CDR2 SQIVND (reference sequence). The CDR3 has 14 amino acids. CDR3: CASSTWGRVQPQHF. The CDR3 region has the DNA TGTGCCAGTAGTACCTGGGGCAGGGTACAGCCCCAGCATTTT.

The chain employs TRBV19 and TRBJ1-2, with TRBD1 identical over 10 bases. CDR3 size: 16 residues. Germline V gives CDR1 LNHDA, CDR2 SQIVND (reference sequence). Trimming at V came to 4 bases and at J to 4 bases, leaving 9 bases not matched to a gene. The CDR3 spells CASSTKTGGITYGYTF. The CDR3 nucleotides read TGTGCCAGTAGTACTAAGACAGGGGGCATTACCTATGGCTACACCTTC.

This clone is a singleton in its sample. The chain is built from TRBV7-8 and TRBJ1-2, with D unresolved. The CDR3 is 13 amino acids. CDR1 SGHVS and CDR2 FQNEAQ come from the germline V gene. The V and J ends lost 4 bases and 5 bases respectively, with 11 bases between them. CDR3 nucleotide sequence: TGTGCCAGCAGCTCGCCGGGAGGGTATGGCTACACCTTC. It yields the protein CASSSPGGYGYTF. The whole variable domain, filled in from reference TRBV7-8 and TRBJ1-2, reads GAGVSQSPRYKVAKRGQDVALRCDPISGHVSLFWYQQALGQGPEFLTYFQNEAQLDKSGLPSDRFFAERPEGSVSTLKIQRTQQEDSAVYLCASSSPGGYGYTFGSGTRLTVV.

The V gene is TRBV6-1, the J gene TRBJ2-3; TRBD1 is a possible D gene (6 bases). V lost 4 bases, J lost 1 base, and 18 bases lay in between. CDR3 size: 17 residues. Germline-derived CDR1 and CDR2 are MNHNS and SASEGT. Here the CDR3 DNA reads TGTGCCAGCAGTGGCAGGGGTTCCGGGACGCGCACAGATACGCAGTATTTT. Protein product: CASSGRGSGTRTDTQYF.

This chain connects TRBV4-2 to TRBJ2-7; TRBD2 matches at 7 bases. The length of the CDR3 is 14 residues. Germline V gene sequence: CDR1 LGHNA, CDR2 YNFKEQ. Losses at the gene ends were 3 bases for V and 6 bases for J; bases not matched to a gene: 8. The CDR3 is CASSQLGEGGEQYF. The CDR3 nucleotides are TGTGCCAGCAGCCAGCTCGGGGAGGGTGGCGAGCAGTACTTC.